This T cell receptor beta chain was recorded in a study of shared clonotypes between healthy human individuals. This CDR3 has 14 residues. Germline V gene sequence: CDR1 SGHRS, CDR2 YFSETQ. V dropped 2 bases and J dropped 2 bases, with 10 bases sitting between them. Profiled with immunoSEQ multiplex PCR; TCRdb holds only in-frame clones, not every one. Among approximately 980,000 clones listed, 76% were seen once. The receptor was derived from a man between 18 and 35 years old in good health. V is TRBV5-1 and J is TRBJ1-2; D is perhaps TRBD1 (6 bases). Sequencing was performed on memory CD4+ T cells sorted from blood. Subset indicated: CD45RA-negative fraction. CDR3 coding DNA: TGCGCCAGCAGCTTTGGCGGACAGAACTATGGCTACACCTTC. This gives the protein CASSFGGQNYGYTF.